A selection of T cell receptor beta chains follows, all from one sample in a study of shared clonotypes between healthy human individuals. Libraries were prepared by immunoSEQ multiplex PCR; TCRdb keeps only in-frame clonotypes and omits some of them. The sample consists of 800,000 to 950,000 clones, approximately 97% of them appearing once. Sequencing input: naive CD8+ T cells sorted from blood. The receptors here all came from a man between 25 and 39 years old in good health. The CDR3 runs from the conserved cysteine through the conserved F or W. The D gene is left open where the match is weak. The listing skips clone size in some rows; elsewhere it reads once, few, many or a size class.

clone size: once
J gene: TRBJ2-6
V gene: TRBV9
D gene: -
CDR3 DNA: TGTGCCAGCAGAGGAAGGGGCAGTTCTGGGGCCAACGTCCTGACTTTC
CDR3 protein: CASRGRGSSGANVLTF

clone size: -
J gene: TRBJ1-4
V gene: TRBV7-9
D gene: -
CDR3 DNA: TGTGCCACCACAGCAACTAATGAAAAACTGTTTTTT
CDR3 protein: CATTATNEKLFF

clone size: -
J gene: TRBJ2-5
V gene: TRBV11-2
D gene: -
CDR3 DNA: TGTGCCAGCGGCTTCAAGCCGCCGACCCAGTACTTC
CDR3 protein: CASGFKPPTQYF

clone size: -
J gene: TRBJ2-7
V gene: TRBV4-1
D gene: TRBD2
CDR3 DNA: TGCGCCAGCAGCCTTGGACTAGCGGGAGAGGAGCAGTACTTC
CDR3 protein: CASSLGLAGEEQYF

clone size: once
J gene: TRBJ2-1
V gene: TRBV7-9
D gene: -
CDR3 DNA: TGTGCCAGCAGCCCAAGCGAGTCTATGAATGAGCAGTTCTTC
CDR3 protein: CASSPSESMNEQFF

clone size: -
J gene: TRBJ2-7
V gene: TRBV6-5
D gene: -
CDR3 DNA: TGTGCCAGCAGTTACACAGAAACCTACGAGCAGTACTTC
CDR3 protein: CASSYTETYEQYF

clone size: once
J gene: TRBJ1-1
V gene: TRBV27
D gene: TRBD1
CDR3 DNA: TGTGCCAGCAGTCCCTGGACAGGGGCTCCCACTGAAGCTTTCTTT
CDR3 protein: CASSPWTGAPTEAFF

clone size: -
J gene: TRBJ1-1
V gene: TRBV14
D gene: -
CDR3 DNA: TGTGCCAGCAGCCAAGCCTTATTAGTACCCGACACTGAAGCTTTCTTT
CDR3 protein: CASSQALLVPDTEAFF

clone size: -
J gene: TRBJ2-3
V gene: TRBV28
D gene: TRBD1
CDR3 DNA: TGTGCCAGCAGCCTGACAGGGGATGTGTGGGGAGATACGCAGTATTTT
CDR3 protein: CASSLTGDVWGDTQYF

clone size: -
J gene: TRBJ2-7
V gene: TRBV11-1
D gene: -
CDR3 DNA: TGTGCCAGCTCCGGAGTTCGGTCGGGGCGGGAGCAGTACTTC
CDR3 protein: CASSGVRSGREQYF

clone size: -
J gene: TRBJ1-1
V gene: TRBV28
D gene: TRBD1
CDR3 DNA: TGTGCCAGCAGTCCAACCGGGGACAGGGCCACTGAAGCTTTCTTT
CDR3 protein: CASSPTGDRATEAFF

clone size: -
J gene: TRBJ2-7
V gene: TRBV7-2
D gene: -
CDR3 DNA: TGTGCCAGCAGTAACGCCTACGAGCAGTACTTC
CDR3 protein: CASSNAYEQYF

clone size: -
J gene: TRBJ2-1
V gene: TRBV9
D gene: -
CDR3 DNA: TGTGCCAGCAGTGGATATGGGGGCTCCTACAATGAGCAGTTCTTC
CDR3 protein: CASSGYGGSYNEQFF

clone size: -
J gene: TRBJ1-2
V gene: TRBV25-1
D gene: TRBD1
CDR3 DNA: TGTGCCAGCAGTGAATCCCAGGGGGCGCAGTATGGCTACACCTTC
CDR3 protein: CASSESQGAQYGYTF

clone size: -
J gene: TRBJ2-2
V gene: TRBV9
D gene: TRBD2
CDR3 DNA: TGTGCCAGCAGCGCGGGACTAGCGGGGAGCGCGAACACCGGGGAGCTGTTTTTT
CDR3 protein: CASSAGLAGSANTGELFF

clone size: -
J gene: TRBJ2-1
V gene: TRBV11-2
D gene: TRBD1
CDR3 DNA: TGTGCCAGCATGCGGACAGGGGAGTACAATGAGCAGTTCTTC
CDR3 protein: CASMRTGEYNEQFF

clone size: once
J gene: TRBJ2-2
V gene: TRBV19
D gene: -
CDR3 DNA: TGTGCCAGTCTCTTAAGGAGTGGGGAGCTGTTTTTT
CDR3 protein: CASLLRSGELFF

clone size: -
J gene: TRBJ2-2
V gene: TRBV7-9
D gene: -
CDR3 DNA: TGTGCCAGTCAAAGGAACACCGGGGAGCTGTTTTTT
CDR3 protein: CASQRNTGELFF

clone size: -
J gene: TRBJ2-1
V gene: TRBV11-3
D gene: TRBD2
CDR3 DNA: TGTGCCAGCAGCTCCCGGACTAGCGGGATCAATGAGCAGTTCTTC
CDR3 protein: CASSSRTSGINEQFF

clone size: -
J gene: TRBJ1-5
V gene: TRBV6-1
D gene: -
CDR3 DNA: TGTGCCAGCAGGAAAACAGAGTTTAGCAATCAGCCCCAGCATTTT
CDR3 protein: CASRKTEFSNQPQHF

clone size: -
J gene: TRBJ2-2
V gene: TRBV4-1
D gene: -
CDR3 DNA: TGCGCCAGCAGCCAAGTCGGGGGCACCGGGGAGCTGTTTTTT
CDR3 protein: CASSQVGGTGELFF

clone size: -
J gene: TRBJ1-5
V gene: TRBV28
D gene: -
CDR3 DNA: TGTGCCAGCAGTCTCAGGAATCAGCCCCAGCATTTT
CDR3 protein: CASSLRNQPQHF

clone size: -
J gene: TRBJ1-3
V gene: TRBV4-3
D gene: -
CDR3 DNA: TGCGCCAGCAGCCAAGACCGGGAAGGTGGAAACACCATATATTTT
CDR3 protein: CASSQDREGGNTIYF

clone size: -
J gene: TRBJ2-5
V gene: TRBV15
D gene: -
CDR3 DNA: TGTGCCACCATCCTAGACGACCTCCAAGAGACCCAGTACTTC
CDR3 protein: CATILDDLQETQYF

clone size: -
J gene: TRBJ2-1
V gene: TRBV7-9
D gene: -
CDR3 DNA: TGTGCCAGCAGCACGTCCCTAGCGCTCAACTCCTACAATGAGCAGTTCTTC
CDR3 protein: CASSTSLALNSYNEQFF

clone size: -
J gene: TRBJ2-6
V gene: TRBV5-1
D gene: -
CDR3 DNA: TGCGCCAGCAGCTTGGGCGGGTCTGGGGCCAACGTCCTGACTTTC
CDR3 protein: CASSLGGSGANVLTF

clone size: -
J gene: TRBJ2-5
V gene: TRBV7-7
D gene: TRBD1
CDR3 DNA: TGTGCTAGCAGCTTAGACAGGGGGTACCAAGAGACCCAGTACTTC
CDR3 protein: CASSLDRGYQETQYF

clone size: -
J gene: TRBJ2-3
V gene: TRBV5-1
D gene: -
CDR3 DNA: TGCGCCAGCAGGCCGGCCCCGGGCGCAGATACGCAGTATTTT
CDR3 protein: CASRPAPGADTQYF

clone size: -
J gene: TRBJ2-3
V gene: TRBV27
D gene: -
CDR3 DNA: TGTGCCAGTAGGACAGCCTCTAGCACAGATACGCAGTATTTT
CDR3 protein: CASRTASSTDTQYF

clone size: once
J gene: TRBJ2-2
V gene: TRBV7-9
D gene: TRBD1
CDR3 DNA: TGTGCCAGCTTAGGGCCAGGGGGCGATTCCGGGGAGCTGTTTTTT
CDR3 protein: CASLGPGGDSGELFF

clone size: -
J gene: TRBJ1-3
V gene: TRBV7-3
D gene: -
CDR3 DNA: TGTGCCAGCAGCTTAGAGGCGGTGTCACTCTCTGGAAACACCATATATTTT
CDR3 protein: CASSLEAVSLSGNTIYF

clone size: -
J gene: TRBJ2-1
V gene: TRBV5-1
D gene: -
CDR3 DNA: TGCGCCAGCAGGGTAGGGAGGAATGAGCAGTTCTTC
CDR3 protein: CASRVGRNEQFF

clone size: -
J gene: TRBJ2-1
V gene: TRBV29-1
D gene: TRBD2
CDR3 DNA: TGCAGCGTTTATCCCCTAGCGGGAGGGCCTAATGAGCAGTTCTTC
CDR3 protein: CSVYPLAGGPNEQFF

clone size: -
J gene: TRBJ1-5
V gene: TRBV4-1
D gene: -
CDR3 DNA: TGCGCCAGCAGCCTAAAAGTCGACAGATACAATCAGCCCCAGCATTTT
CDR3 protein: CASSLKVDRYNQPQHF

clone size: -
J gene: TRBJ2-7
V gene: TRBV2
D gene: TRBD1
CDR3 DNA: TGTGCCAGCAGTGACGAGGGGGCATCCTACGAGCAGTACTTC
CDR3 protein: CASSDEGASYEQYF

clone size: -
J gene: TRBJ2-1
V gene: TRBV11-3
D gene: TRBD2
CDR3 DNA: TGTGCCAGCAGCTTAGGTGTAGGAGCGGGAGGCTCGATCTCCTACAATGAGCAGTTCTTC
CDR3 protein: CASSLGVGAGGSISYNEQFF

clone size: -
J gene: TRBJ2-7
V gene: TRBV5-1
D gene: TRBD2
CDR3 DNA: TGCGCCAGCGGTCTTGCGGGAGTGGACGAGCAGTACTTC
CDR3 protein: CASGLAGVDEQYF

clone size: -
J gene: TRBJ1-1
V gene: TRBV4-1
D gene: TRBD1
CDR3 DNA: TGCGCCAGCAGCCCGACACGGACAGGGAACACTGAAGCTTTCTTT
CDR3 protein: CASSPTRTGNTEAFF

clone size: once
J gene: TRBJ1-5
V gene: TRBV9
D gene: -
CDR3 DNA: TGTGCCAGCAGCGTTTTCGGACGGGTAAATCAGCCCCAGCATTTT
CDR3 protein: CASSVFGRVNQPQHF

clone size: -
J gene: TRBJ2-2
V gene: TRBV5-1
D gene: -
CDR3 DNA: TGCGCCAGCAGTGGAGACGGGGAGCTGTTTTTT
CDR3 protein: CASSGDGELFF

clone size: -
J gene: TRBJ2-1
V gene: TRBV27
D gene: -
CDR3 DNA: TGTGCCAGCAGTTTGGTAGGGGTCAATGAGCAGTTCTTC
CDR3 protein: CASSLVGVNEQFF